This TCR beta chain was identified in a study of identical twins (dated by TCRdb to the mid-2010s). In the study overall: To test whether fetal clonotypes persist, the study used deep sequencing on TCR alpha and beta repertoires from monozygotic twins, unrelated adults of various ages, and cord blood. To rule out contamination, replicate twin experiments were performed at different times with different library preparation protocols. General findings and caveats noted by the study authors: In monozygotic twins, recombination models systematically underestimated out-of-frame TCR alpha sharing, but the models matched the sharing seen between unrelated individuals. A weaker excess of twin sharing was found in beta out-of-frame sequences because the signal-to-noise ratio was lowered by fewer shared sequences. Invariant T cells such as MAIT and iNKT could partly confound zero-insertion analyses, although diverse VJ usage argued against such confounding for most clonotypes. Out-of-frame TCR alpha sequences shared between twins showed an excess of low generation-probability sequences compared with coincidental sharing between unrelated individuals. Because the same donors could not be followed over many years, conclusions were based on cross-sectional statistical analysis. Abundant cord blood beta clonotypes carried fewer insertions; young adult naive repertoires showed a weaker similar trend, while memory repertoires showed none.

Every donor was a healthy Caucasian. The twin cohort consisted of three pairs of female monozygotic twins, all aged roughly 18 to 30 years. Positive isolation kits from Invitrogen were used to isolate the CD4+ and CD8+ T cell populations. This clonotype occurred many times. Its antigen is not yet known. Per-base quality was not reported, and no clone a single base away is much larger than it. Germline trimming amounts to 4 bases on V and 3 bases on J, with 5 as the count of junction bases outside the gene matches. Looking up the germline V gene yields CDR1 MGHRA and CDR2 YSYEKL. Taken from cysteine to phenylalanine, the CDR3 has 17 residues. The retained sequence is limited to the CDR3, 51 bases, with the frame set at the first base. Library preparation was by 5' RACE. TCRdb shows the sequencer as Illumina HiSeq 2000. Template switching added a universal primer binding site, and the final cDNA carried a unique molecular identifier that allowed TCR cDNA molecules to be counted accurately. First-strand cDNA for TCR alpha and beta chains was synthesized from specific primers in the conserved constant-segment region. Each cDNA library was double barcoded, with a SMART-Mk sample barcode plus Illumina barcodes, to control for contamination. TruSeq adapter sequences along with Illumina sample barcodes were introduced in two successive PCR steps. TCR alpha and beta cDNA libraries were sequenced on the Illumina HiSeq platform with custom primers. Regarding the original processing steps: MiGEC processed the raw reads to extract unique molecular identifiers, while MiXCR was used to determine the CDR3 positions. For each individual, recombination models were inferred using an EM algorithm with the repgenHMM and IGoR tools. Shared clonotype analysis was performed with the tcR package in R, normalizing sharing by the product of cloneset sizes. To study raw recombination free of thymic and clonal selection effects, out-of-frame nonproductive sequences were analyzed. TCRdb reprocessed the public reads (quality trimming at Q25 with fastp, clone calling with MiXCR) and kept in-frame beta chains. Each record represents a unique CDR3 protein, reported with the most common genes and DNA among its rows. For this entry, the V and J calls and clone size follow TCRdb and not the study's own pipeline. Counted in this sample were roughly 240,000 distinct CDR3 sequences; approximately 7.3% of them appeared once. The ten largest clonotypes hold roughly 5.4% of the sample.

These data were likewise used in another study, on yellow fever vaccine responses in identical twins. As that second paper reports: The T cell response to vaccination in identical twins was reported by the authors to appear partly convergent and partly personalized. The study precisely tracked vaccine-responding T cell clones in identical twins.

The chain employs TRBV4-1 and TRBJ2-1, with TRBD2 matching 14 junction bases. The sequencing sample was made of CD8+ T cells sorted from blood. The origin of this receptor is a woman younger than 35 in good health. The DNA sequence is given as TGCGCCAGCAGCCCCAGGACTAGCGGGGGGTTCTACAATGAGCAGTTCTTC. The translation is CASSPRTSGGFYNEQFF.